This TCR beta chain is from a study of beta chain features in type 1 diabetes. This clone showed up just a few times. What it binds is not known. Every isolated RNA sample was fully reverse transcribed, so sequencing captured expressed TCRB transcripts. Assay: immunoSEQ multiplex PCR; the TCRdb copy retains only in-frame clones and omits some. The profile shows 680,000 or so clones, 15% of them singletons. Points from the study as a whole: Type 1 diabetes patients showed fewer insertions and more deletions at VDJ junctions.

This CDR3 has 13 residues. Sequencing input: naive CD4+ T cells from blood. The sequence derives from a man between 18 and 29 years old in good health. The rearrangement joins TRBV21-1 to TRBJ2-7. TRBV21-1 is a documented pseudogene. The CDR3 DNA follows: TGTGCCAGCAGCAGTAGTACATCCTACGAGCAGTACTTC. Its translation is CASSSSTSYEQYF.